A single sample gave rise to the 6 T cell receptor beta chains below, sequenced in a study of glioma-infiltrating T cells after dendritic cell vaccination. Time point denoted: after dendritic cell vaccination, including at tumor progression/relapse. Here immunoSEQ multiplex PCR was the method, and the copy in TCRdb shows in-frame clones only, minus some. The sample has 90,000 to 110,000 clones; around 90% are singletons. The specimen comprised blood, sampled after dendritic cell vaccination. Receptors were obtained from a human donor with glioblastoma.

The genes are TRBV7-9 and TRBJ1-5; no reliable D call. V lost 5 bases and J lost 7, with 12 bases in between. This CDR3 spans 13 amino acids. CDR1 is SEHNR, CDR2 FQNEAQ, per germline (reference sequence). This CDR3 is CASSPAGGQPQHF. CDR3 nucleotide sequence: TGTGCCAGCAGCCCAGCGGGCGGACAGCCCCAGCATTTT.

This clone was detected once. The V and J genes are TRBV5-6 and TRBJ2-5, with TRBD2 matching 9 bases. Judging by the DNA end, TRBJ2-7 fits better; the J call may be wrong. This CDR3 has 17 amino acids. CDR1 SGHDT and CDR2 YYEEEE come from the germline V gene. DNA for the CDR3: TGTGCCAGCAGCTTGGGCGGGGGGGGCGTTTTTGAAAACGAGCAGTACTTC. Protein: CASSLGGGGVFENEQYF.

The CDR3 nucleotides read TGTGCCAGCAGCCCCGAACGCAGGTGGGAGACCCAGTACTTC. Protein sequence: CASSPERRWETQYF. This chain links TRBV11-3 with TRBJ2-5; D call uncertain. Germline CDR1 is SGHNT and CDR2 is YENEEA. V lost 5 bases and J lost 5, with 15 bases in between. This CDR3 is built from 14 residues.

V usage is TRBV13 and J usage is TRBJ1-5, with 7 bases lining up with TRBD1. The CDR3 extends over 14 amino acids. Germline CDR1 reads PRHDT; CDR2 reads FYEKMQ (reference sequence). V lost 3 bases to trimming and J lost 4 bases; unmatched junction nucleotides: 3. CDR3 DNA sequence: TGTGCCAGCAGCTTGGGACAGAGAAATCAGCCCCAGCATTTT. The encoded protein is CASSLGQRNQPQHF.

Here the CDR3 DNA reads TGTGCCAGCAGTTGGGGTAGCGGGGGGACACAAGAGACCCAGTACTTC. It specifies CASSWGSGGTQETQYF. The V gene is TRBV6-5, the J gene TRBJ2-5, with 10 bases matching TRBD2. CDR1 MNHEY and CDR2 SVGAGI come from the germline V gene. V was pared by 4 bases and J by 2 bases, with 7 bases of the junction left unmatched. The CDR3 contains 16 residues.

This clone has only one observation. The chain is built from TRBV30 and TRBJ1-3; D is undetermined. This CDR3 has 13 residues. CDR1 and CDR2 (germline): GTSNPN, SVGIG (reference sequence). V was cut by 4 bases and J by 4 bases, with 11 bases left in between. Here the CDR3 DNA reads TGTGCCTGGAACGAGGGTACGGGAAACACCATATATTTT. This translates into CAWNEGTGNTIYF.